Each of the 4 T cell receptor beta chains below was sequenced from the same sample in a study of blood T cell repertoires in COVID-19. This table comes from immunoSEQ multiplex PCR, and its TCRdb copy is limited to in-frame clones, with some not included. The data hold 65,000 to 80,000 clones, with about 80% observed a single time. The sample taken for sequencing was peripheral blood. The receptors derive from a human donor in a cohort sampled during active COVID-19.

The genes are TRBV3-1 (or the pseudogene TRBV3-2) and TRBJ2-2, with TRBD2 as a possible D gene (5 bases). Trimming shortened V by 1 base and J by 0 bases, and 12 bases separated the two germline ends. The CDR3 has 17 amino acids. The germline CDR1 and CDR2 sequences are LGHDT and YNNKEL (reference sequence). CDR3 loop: CASSQGGRTPNTGELFF. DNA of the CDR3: TGTGCCAGCAGCCAAGGAGGGCGGACCCCGAACACCGGGGAGCTGTTTTTT.

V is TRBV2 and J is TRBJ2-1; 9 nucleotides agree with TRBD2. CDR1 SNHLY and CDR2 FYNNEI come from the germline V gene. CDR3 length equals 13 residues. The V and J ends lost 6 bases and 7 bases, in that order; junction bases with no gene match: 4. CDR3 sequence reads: CASRAGGRNEQFF. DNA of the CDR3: TGTGCCAGCAGGGCGGGGGGGCGAAATGAGCAGTTCTTC. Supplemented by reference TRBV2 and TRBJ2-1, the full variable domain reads EPEVTQTPSHQVTQMGQEVILRCVPISNHLYFYWYRQILGQKVEFLVSFYNNEISEKSEIFDDQFSVERPDGSNFTLKIRSTKLEDSAMYFCASRAGGRNEQFFGPGTRLTVL.

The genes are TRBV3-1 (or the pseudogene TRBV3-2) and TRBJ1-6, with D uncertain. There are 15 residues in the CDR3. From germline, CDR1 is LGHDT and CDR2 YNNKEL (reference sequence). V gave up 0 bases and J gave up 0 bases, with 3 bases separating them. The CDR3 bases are TGTGCCAGCAGCCAAGACTACTCCTATAATTCACCCCTCCACTTT. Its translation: CASSQDYSYNSPLHF.

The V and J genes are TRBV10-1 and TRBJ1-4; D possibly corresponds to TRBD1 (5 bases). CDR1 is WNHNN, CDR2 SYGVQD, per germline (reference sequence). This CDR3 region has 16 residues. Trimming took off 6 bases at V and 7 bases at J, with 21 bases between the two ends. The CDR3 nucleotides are TGCGCCAGCAGCTCGGGACTCCTGCGGCTTGGTGAAAAACTGTTTTTT. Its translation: CASSSGLLRLGEKLFF.